One and the same sample provided the 9 T cell receptor beta chains below, sequenced in a study of blood T cells in healthy people across ages (dated by TCRdb to 2014 to 2015). The library was produced with 5' RACE. Sequencing took place on an Illumina HiSeq 2500. A second 7 to 11 cycle PCR used a sample-barcoded 5' primer and a J-beta primer mix. The public reads were reprocessed in TCRdb via fastp at Q25 and MiXCR, keeping in-frame beta chains. Identical CDR3 proteins give one entry, which carries the most common genes and DNA. The sample contains over 1.5 million distinct CDR3 sequences, around half of them found a single time. Approximately 2.1% of the sample is held by the ten biggest clonotypes. The sequencing input was blood. The receptor source for this set is a woman in her 40s in good health.

This clonotype was counted once. The chain has TRBV29-1 and TRBJ2-5; D tentatively reads TRBD1 or TRBD2 (5 bases each). The closer fit of TRBJ2-7 to the DNA end suggests the J call may be wrong. The CDR3 is 13 residues long. The germline gives CDR1 SQVTM, CDR2 ANQGSEA. The CDR3 DNA reads as TGCAGCGTTGGGGGACGGTTCGGATACGAGCAGTACTTC. It is translated as CSVGGRFGYEQYF.

This chain connects TRBV7-2 to TRBJ2-5; 10 nucleotides align to TRBD2. The CDR3 length is 18 residues. V shed 1 base and J 2 bases; nucleotides not matched to a gene: 10. CDR1 is SGHTA, CDR2 FQGNSA, per germline. The CDR3 reads CASSLVGLAGDIQETQYF. The CDR3 bases are TGTGCCAGCAGCTTAGTAGGTCTAGCGGGGGACATACAAGAGACCCAGTACTTC. The full variable domain, with the rest looked up from reference TRBV7-2 and TRBJ2-5, is GAGVSQSPSNKVTEKGKDVELRCDPISGHTALYWYRQSLGQGLEFLIYFQGNSAPDKSGLPSDRFSAERTGGSVSTLTIQRTQQEDSAVYLCASSLVGLAGDIQETQYFGPGTRLLVL.

The chain couples TRBV20-1 to TRBJ2-5, with TRBD2 matching over 10 bases. This CDR3 is 15 amino acids long. Germline CDR1 reads DFQATT; CDR2 reads SNEGSKA (reference sequence). V trimming: 3 bases; J trimming: 3 bases; junction bases outside the gene matches: 7. CDR3 region: CSARDGTSVEETQYF. For the CDR3, the DNA is TGCAGTGCTAGGGACGGGACTAGCGTAGAAGAGACCCAGTACTTC.

The chain employs TRBV15 and TRBJ2-5, with TRBD2 as a possible D gene (5 bases). The V end lost 3 bases, the J end lost 4 bases, and 12 bases lay between the germline ends. Looked up from germline, CDR1 is LNHNV and CDR2 is YYDKDF (reference sequence). This CDR3 has 14 amino acids. DNA of the CDR3: TGTGCCACCAGCAGGCCCGGGATTGGAGAGACCCAGTACTTC. Translated, it gives CATSRPGIGETQYF.

The chain couples TRBV12-5 to TRBJ2-2; possibly TRBD1 or TRBD2 for D (6 bases each). V gave up 0 bases and J gave up 6 bases, with 14 bases separating them. This CDR3 has 16 residues. Germline V gene data show CDR1 as LGHNT and CDR2 as FRNRAP. The CDR3 loop reads CASGLVHGGGAGELFF. CDR3 coding DNA: TGTGCTAGTGGTTTGGTACACGGGGGCGGCGCCGGGGAGCTGTTTTTT.

This clonotype was detected a few times. The chain links TRBV7-9 to TRBJ2-7; 9 bases align to TRBD1. Germline values: CDR1 SEHNR, CDR2 FQNEAQ (reference sequence). The CDR3 spans 19 residues. Unmatched junction bases numbered 19, after V lost 0 bases and J lost 7 bases. The CDR3 spells CASSLAAGTGLIFFNEQYF. CDR3 coding DNA: TGTGCCAGCAGCTTAGCCGCCGGGACAGGGCTAATATTTTTCAATGAGCAGTACTTC.

This clonotype was picked up many times. Germline is not matched at one junction end, which may reflect a read error. The genes are TRBV18 and TRBJ2-5; 8 nucleotides agree with TRBD1. The CDR3 runs 13 residues. Germline CDR1 KGHSH, CDR2 LQKENI. The CDR3 coding sequence is TGCGCCAGCAGCCAAGGACAGGGAGAGACCCAGTACTTC. Translation: CASSQGQGETQYF. The full variable domain, completed using reference TRBV18 and TRBJ2-5, is NAGVMQNPRHLVRRRGQEARLRCSPMKGHSHVYWYRQLPEEGLKFMVYLQKENIIDESGMPKERFSAEFPKEGPSILRIQQVVRGDSAAYFCASSQGQGETQYFGPGTRLLVL.

This clonotype was picked up a small number of times. The rearrangement uses TRBV4-3 and TRBJ2-1; a weak D match, TRBD2 (6 bases). The CDR3 spans 13 residues. The germline V gene encodes CDR1 LGHNA and CDR2 YSLEER. V lost 0 bases to trimming and J lost 10 bases, with 10 bases between them. CDR3 in DNA: TGCGCCAGCAGCCAAGAAATCCTAGCGGAGCAGTTCTTC. The encoded protein is CASSQEILAEQFF.

The chain has TRBV27 and TRBJ2-4; D might be TRBD1 (5 bases). Germline CDR1 is MNHEY and CDR2 is SMNVEV (reference sequence). The CDR3 is 14 amino acids. V dropped 2 bases and J dropped 13 bases, with 18 bases sitting between them. CDR3 region: CASSLRGRAVEQYF. CDR3 sequence (DNA): TGTGCCAGCAGTTTACGCGGCAGGGCGGTTGAGCAGTACTTC.